This section outlines one T cell receptor beta chain sequence together with its context. Its specificity is unknown. The germline gene is not matched at one end of the junction; a read error may be the cause. The CDR3 consists of 16 residues. Germline V gives CDR1 SGHDT, CDR2 YYEEEE. The sample originates from a study of shared clonotypes between healthy human individuals. Regarding the study as a whole: Donor scarcity curtailed the genetic and exposure-history diversity represented herein. Generation of non-shared clonotypes was less probable than generation of clonotypes shared by all four donors.

Libraries were prepared by immunoSEQ multiplex PCR; TCRdb keeps only in-frame clonotypes and omits some of them. The sample includes a few million clones, approximately 90% of them seen just once. The chain joins TRBV5-6 to TRBJ2-7; TRBD2 agrees at 11 bases. Sequenced: naive CD4+ T cells sorted from blood. Subset reported: CD45RA+ positively selected. The sequence came from a young man in good health. The CDR3 here is CASTLGLAGGPSEQYF. The CDR3 DNA reads TGTGCCAGCACCTTGGGGCTAGCGGGAGGACCGAGCGAGCAGTACTTC.